This T cell receptor beta chain was identified in a study of radiation and T cells in renal cell carcinoma. Study at large: Nephrectomy followed 15 Gy stereotactic body radiation by 4 weeks.

This clone was seen just once. Its matching antigen is unknown. Noted time point: baseline pretreatment blood. Described treatment: 15 Gy SBRT to primary tumor, nephrectomy 4 weeks later. The repertoire was sequenced with immunoSEQ multiplex PCR; TCRdb's copy has only in-frame clones and lacks some. The sample records about 150,000 clones, 88% being singletons. The CDR3 is 16 residues long. Germline lookup yields CDR1 SGHRS and CDR2 YFSETQ. Trimming stripped 0 bases from V and 9 bases from J, with 22 bases between. General study findings and limits: Without pretreatment biopsies, baseline tumor clonotype presence was undetermined. In blood, top tumor clones expanded by 2 weeks, shrinking by 4.

This chain uses TRBV5-1 with TRBJ2-7, with a possible D match to TRBD1 (5 bases). Sequencing used blood, obtained from a patient whose treatment included radiotherapy and nephrectomy. The TCR comes from a woman in her 70s with renal cell carcinoma. CDR3 nucleotide sequence: TGCGCCAGCAGCTTGGCGTCGTATGGGCAGGGTCATACGCAGTACTTC. Encoded protein: CASSLASYGQGHTQYF.